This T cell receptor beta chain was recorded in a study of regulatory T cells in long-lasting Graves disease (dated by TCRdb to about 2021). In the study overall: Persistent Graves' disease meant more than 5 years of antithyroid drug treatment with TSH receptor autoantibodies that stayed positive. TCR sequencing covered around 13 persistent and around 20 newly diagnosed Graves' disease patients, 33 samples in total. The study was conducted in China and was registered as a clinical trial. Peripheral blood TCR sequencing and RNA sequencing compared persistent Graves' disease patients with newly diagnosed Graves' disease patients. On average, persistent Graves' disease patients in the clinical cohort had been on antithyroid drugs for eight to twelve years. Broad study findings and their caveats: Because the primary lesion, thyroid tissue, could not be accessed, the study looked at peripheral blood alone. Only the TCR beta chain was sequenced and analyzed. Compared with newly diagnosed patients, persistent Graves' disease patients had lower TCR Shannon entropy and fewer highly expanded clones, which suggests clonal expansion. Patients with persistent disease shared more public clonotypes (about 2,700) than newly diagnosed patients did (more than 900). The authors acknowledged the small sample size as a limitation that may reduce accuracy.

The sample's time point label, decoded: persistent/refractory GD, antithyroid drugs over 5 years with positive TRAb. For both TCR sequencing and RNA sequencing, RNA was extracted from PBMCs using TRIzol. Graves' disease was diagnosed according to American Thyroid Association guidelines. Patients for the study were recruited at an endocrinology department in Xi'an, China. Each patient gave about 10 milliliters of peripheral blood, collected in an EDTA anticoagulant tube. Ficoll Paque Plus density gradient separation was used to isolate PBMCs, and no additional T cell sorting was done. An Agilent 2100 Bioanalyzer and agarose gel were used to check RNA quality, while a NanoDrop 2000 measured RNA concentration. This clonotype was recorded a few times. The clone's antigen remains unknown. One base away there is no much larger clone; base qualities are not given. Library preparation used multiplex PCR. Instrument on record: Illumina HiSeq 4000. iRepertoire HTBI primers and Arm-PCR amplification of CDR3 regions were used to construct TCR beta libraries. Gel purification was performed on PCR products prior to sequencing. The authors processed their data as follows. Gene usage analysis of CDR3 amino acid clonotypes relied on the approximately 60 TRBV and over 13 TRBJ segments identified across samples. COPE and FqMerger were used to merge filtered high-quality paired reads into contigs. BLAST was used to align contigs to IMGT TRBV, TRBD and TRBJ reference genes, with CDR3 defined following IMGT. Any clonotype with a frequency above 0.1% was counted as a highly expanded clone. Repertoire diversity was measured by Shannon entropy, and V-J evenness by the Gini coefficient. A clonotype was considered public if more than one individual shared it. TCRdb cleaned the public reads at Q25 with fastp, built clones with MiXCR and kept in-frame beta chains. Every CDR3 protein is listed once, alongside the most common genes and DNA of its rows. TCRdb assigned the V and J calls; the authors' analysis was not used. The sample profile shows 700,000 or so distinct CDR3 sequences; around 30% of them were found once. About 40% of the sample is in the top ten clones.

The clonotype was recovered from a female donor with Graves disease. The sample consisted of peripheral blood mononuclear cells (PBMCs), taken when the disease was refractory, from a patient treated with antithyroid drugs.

In nucleotide form, the sequence is TGTGCCAGCAGCCAGACCGAATTCTCTGGAAACACCATATATTTT. This yields the protein CASSQTEFSGNTIYF. The V gene is TRBV9 and the J gene is TRBJ1-3; the D gene cannot be named for sure. The CDR3 runs 15 amino acids, cysteine and phenylalanine included. Just CDR3 DNA is preserved here, 45 bases in frame from base 1. CDR1 SGDLS and CDR2 YYNGEE are derived from the germline V gene. Trimming at the junction amounts to 4 bases on V and 0 bases on J, and the germline ends lie 11 bases apart.